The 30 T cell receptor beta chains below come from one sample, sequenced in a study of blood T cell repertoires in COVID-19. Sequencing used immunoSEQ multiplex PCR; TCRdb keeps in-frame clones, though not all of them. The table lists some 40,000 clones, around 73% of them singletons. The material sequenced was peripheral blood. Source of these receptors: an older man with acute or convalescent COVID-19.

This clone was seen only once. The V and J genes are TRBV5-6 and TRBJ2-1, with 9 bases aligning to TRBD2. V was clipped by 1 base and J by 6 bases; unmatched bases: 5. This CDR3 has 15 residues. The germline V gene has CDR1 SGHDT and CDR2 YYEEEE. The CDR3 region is CASSLWAGGPNEQFF. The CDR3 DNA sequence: TGTGCCAGCAGCTTGTGGGCGGGAGGGCCCAATGAGCAGTTCTTC.

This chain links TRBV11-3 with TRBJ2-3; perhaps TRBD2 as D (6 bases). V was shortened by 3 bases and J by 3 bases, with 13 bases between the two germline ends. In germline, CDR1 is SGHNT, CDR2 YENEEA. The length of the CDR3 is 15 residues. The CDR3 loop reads CASSFGSGSTDTQYF. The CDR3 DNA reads TGTGCCAGCAGCTTCGGGAGCGGGTCTACAGATACGCAGTATTTT.

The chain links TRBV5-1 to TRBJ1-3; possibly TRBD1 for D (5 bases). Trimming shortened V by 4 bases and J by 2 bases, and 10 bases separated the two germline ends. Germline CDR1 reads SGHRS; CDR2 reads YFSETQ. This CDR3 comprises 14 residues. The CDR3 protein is CASSHGTPGNTIYF. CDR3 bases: TGCGCCAGCAGCCATGGGACTCCTGGAAACACCATATATTTT.

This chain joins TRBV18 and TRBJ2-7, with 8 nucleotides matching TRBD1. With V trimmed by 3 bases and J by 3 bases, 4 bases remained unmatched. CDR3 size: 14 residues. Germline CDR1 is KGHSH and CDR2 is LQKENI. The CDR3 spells CASSPGTGFYEQYF. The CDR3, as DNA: TGTGCCAGCTCACCCGGGACAGGTTTCTACGAGCAGTACTTC.

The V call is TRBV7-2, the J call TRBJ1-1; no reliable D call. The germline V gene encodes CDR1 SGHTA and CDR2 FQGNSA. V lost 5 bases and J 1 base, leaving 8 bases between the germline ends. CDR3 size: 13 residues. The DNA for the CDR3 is TGTGCCAGCAGCCCTCTACGGAACACTGAAGCTTTCTTT. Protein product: CASSPLRNTEAFF.

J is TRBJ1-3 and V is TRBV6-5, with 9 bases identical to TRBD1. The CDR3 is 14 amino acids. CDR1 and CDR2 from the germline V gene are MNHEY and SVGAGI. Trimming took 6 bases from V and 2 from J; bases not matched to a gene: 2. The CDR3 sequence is CASSRDRAGNTIYF. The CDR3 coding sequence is TGTGCCAGCAGCCGGGACAGGGCTGGAAACACCATATATTTT.

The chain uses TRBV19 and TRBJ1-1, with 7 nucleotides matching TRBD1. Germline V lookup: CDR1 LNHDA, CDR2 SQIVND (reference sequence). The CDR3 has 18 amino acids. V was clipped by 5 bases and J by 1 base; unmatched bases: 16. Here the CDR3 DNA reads TGTGCCAGTAGTCCACGGGACAGCTTTTCATACTCGAACACTGAAGCTTTCTTT. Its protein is CASSPRDSFSYSNTEAFF.

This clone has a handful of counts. CDR3 residues: CATMSTGTDTQYF. In DNA, the CDR3 is TGTGCCACCATGAGCACAGGCACAGATACGCAGTATTTT. The rearrangement links TRBV24-1 to TRBJ2-3; D remains unclear. V dropped 8 bases and J dropped 1 base, with 9 bases sitting between them. From germline, CDR1 is KGHDR and CDR2 SFDVKD. This CDR3 comprises 13 residues.

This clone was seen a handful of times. The CDR3 sequence: CASSWKDRGFNTEAFF. In DNA form, the CDR3 reads TGTGCCAGCAGCTGGAAGGACAGGGGGTTTAACACTGAAGCTTTCTTT. The rearrangement uses TRBV21-1 and TRBJ1-1; the tabulated D call, TRBD1, remains unverified against the DNA. TRBV21-1 is classified as a pseudogene. This CDR3 has 16 residues.

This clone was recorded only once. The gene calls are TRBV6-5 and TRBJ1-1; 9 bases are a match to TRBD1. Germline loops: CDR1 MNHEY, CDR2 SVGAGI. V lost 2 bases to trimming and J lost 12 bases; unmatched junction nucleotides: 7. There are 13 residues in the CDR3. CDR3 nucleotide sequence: TGTGCCAGCAGTTACACCCCGGGACAGGGTACTTTCTTT. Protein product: CASSYTPGQGTFF.

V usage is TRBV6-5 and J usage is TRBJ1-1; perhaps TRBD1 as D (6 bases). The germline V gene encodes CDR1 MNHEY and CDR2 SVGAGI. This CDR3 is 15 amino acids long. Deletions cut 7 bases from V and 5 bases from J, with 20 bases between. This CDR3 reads CASIDVGQGRTEAFF. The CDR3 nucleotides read TGTGCCAGCATCGATGTTGGGCAGGGGCGGACTGAAGCTTTCTTT.

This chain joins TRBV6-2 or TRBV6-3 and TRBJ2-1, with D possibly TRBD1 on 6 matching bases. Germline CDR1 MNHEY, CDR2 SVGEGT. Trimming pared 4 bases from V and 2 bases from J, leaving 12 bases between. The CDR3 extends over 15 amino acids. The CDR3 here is CASSLSGQTYNEQFF. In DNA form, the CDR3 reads TGTGCCAGCAGTTTATCCGGACAGACCTACAATGAGCAGTTCTTC.

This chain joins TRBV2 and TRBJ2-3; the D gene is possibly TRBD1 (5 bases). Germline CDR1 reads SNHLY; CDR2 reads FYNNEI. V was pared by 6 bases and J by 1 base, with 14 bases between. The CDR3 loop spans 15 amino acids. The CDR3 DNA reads TGTGCCAGCAGGGTCCTTGGGGCCGGCACAGATACGCAGTATTTT. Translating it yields CASRVLGAGTDTQYF.

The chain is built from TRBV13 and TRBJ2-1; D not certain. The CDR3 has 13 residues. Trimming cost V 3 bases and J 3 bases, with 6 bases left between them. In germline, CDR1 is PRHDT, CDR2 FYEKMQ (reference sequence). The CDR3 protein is CASSFTGYNEQFF. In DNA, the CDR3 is TGTGCCAGCAGCTTTACGGGCTACAATGAGCAGTTCTTC.

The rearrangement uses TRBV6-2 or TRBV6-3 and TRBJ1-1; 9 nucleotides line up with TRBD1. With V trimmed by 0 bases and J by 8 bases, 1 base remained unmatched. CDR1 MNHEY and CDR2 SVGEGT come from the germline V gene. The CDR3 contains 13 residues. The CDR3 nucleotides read TGTGCCAGCAGTTACTCCGGGACAGGGGAAGCTTTCTTT. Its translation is CASSYSGTGEAFF.

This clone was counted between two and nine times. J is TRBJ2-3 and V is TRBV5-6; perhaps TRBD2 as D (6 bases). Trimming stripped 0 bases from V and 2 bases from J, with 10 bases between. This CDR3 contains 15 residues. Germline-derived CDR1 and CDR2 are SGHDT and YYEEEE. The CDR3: CASSLGLAHTDTQYF. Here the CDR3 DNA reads TGTGCCAGCAGCTTGGGGCTAGCGCACACAGATACGCAGTATTTT.

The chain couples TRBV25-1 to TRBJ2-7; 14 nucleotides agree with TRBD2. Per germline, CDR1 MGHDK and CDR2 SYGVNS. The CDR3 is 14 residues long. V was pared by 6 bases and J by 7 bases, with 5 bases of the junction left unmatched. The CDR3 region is CASRGTSGSYEQYF. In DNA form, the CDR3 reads TGTGCCAGCAGGGGGACTAGCGGGAGTTATGAGCAGTACTTC.

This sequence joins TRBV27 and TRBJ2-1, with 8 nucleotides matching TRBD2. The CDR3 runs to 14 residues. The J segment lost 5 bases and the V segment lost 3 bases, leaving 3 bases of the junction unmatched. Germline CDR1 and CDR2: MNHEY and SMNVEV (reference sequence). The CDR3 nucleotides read TGTGCCAGCAGTTTTACGGGAGGGGACAATGAGCAGTTCTTC. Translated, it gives CASSFTGGDNEQFF.

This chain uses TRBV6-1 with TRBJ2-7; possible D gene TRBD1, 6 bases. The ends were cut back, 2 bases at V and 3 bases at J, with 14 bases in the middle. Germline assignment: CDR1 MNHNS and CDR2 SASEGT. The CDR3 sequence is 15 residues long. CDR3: CASSELGHPVYEQYF. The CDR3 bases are TGTGCCAGCAGTGAATTGGGACACCCCGTCTACGAGCAGTACTTC.

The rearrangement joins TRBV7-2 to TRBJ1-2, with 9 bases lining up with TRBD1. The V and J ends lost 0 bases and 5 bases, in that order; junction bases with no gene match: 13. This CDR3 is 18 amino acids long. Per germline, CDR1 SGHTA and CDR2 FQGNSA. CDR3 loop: CASSLAGNRGRVSYGYTF. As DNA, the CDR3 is TGTGCCAGCAGCTTAGCGGGGAACAGGGGGCGGGTATCGTATGGCTACACCTTC. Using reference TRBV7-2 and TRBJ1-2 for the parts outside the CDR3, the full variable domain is GAGVSQSPSNKVTEKGKDVELRCDPISGHTALYWYRQSLGQGLEFLIYFQGNSAPDKSGLPSDRFSAERTGGSVSTLTIQRTQQEDSAVYLCASSLAGNRGRVSYGYTFGSGTRLTVV.

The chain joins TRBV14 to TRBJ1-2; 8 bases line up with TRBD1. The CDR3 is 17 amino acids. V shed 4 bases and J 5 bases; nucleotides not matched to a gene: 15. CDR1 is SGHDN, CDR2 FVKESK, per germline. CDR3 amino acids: CASSPYLQGAMGYGYTF. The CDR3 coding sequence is TGTGCCAGCAGCCCCTATCTCCAGGGGGCTATGGGGTATGGCTACACCTTC.

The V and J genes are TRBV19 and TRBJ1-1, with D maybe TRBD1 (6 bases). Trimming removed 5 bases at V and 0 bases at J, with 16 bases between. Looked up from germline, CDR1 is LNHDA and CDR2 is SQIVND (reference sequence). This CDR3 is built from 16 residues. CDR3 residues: CASSEPGQRMNTEAFF. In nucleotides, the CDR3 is TGTGCCAGTAGTGAGCCGGGACAACGCATGAACACTGAAGCTTTCTTT.

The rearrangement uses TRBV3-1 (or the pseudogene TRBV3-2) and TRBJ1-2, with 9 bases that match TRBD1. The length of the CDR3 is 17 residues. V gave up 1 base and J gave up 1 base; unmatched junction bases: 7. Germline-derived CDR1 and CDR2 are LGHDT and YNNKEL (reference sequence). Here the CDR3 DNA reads TGTGCCAGCAGCCAAGGAAGGCGGGACAGGGATAACTATGGCTACACCTTC. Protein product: CASSQGRRDRDNYGYTF.

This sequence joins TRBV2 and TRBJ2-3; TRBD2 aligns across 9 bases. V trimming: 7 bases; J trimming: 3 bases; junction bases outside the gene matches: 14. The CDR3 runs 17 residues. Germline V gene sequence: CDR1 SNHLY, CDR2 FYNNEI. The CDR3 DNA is TGTGCCAGCAATCCTAGCGGGAACGTGTATTCGACAGATACGCAGTATTTT. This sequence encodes CASNPSGNVYSTDTQYF.

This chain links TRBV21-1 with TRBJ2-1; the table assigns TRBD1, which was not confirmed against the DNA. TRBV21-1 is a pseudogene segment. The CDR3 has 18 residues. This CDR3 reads CASSKRDIGHYSYNEQFF. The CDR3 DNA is TGTGCCAGCAGCAAACGGGACATCGGACACTACTCCTACAATGAGCAGTTCTTC.

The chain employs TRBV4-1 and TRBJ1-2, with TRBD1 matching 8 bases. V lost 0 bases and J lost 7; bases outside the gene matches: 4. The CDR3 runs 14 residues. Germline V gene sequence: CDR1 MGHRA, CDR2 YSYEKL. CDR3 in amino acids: CASSQDGQGRGYTF. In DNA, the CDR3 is TGCGCCAGCAGCCAAGACGGACAGGGTCGTGGCTACACCTTC.

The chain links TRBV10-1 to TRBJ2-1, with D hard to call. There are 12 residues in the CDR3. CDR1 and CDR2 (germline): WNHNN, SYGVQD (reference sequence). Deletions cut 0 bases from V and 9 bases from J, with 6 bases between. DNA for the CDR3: TGCGCCAGCAGTGAGTCCTTAGTTGAGCAGTTCTTC. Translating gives CASSESLVEQFF.

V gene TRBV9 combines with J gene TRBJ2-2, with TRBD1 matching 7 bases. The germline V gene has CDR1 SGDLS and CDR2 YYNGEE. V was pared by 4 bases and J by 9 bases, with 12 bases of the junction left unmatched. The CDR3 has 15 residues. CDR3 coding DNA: TGTGCCAGCAGCCCCTCGATGGACAGGACAAGGGAGCTGTTTTTT. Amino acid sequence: CASSPSMDRTRELFF.

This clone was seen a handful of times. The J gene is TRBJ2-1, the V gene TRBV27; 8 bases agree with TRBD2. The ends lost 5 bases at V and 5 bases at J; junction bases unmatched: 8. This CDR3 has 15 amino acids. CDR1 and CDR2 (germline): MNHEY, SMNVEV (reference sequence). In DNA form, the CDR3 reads TGTGCCAGCAGTCTCACGGGGGGGAGACACAATGAGCAGTTCTTC. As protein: CASSLTGGRHNEQFF.

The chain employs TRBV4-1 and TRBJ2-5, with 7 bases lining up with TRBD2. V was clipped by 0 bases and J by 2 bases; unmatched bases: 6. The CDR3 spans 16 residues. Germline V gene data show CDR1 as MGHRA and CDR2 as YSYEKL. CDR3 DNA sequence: TGCGCCAGCAGCCAAGATTGGGGGGGAGGGCAAGAGACCCAGTACTTC. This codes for CASSQDWGGGQETQYF.